This is a list of T cell receptor beta chains from one sample in a study of T-cell memory formation after mild COVID-19. TCRdb processed the 5' RACE reads anew with MiXCR; each CDR3 protein has one entry. The sample carries 470,000 or so distinct CDR3 sequences, roughly 20% recorded once. Input material: PBMCs or a T cell subset sorted from them (not recorded which). These receptors came from an adult woman who had mild COVID-19 (a few samples of this study predate the infection). Cell type and time point are not known. Both conserved end residues are part of each CDR3. The D gene is left open where the match is weak. Where a row states a size, it is once, few, many or the class of an expanded clone; other rows omit it.

>NA|TRBV14|NA|TRBJ2-7
CASSQGIGKEQYF
TGTGCCAGCAGCCAAGGAATTGGGAAAGAGCAGTACTTC
>NA|TRBV6-6|NA|TRBJ2-5
CASSYPGEETQYF
TGTGCCAGCAGTTACCCGGGGGAAGAGACCCAGTACTTC
>many|TRBV6-5|TRBD2|TRBJ2-7
CASGMTSGKSSYEQYF
TGTGCCAGCGGGATGACTAGCGGAAAGAGCTCCTACGAGCAGTACTTC
>NA|TRBV6-6|NA|TRBJ1-4
CAIVRTVGEKLFF
TGTGCCATCGTGCGGACGGTCGGTGAAAAACTGTTTTTT
>few|TRBV10-3|TRBD1|TRBJ2-5
CAIRGGRVQETQYF
TGTGCCATCAGAGGGGGCAGGGTACAAGAGACCCAGTACTTC
>NA|TRBV29-1|NA|TRBJ2-1
CSVEDQGRGDDEQFF
TGCAGCGTTGAAGATCAAGGCAGGGGGGACGATGAGCAGTTCTTC
>few|TRBV14|TRBD1|TRBJ1-1
CASTDRVNTEAFF
TGTGCCAGCACCGACAGGGTGAACACTGAAGCTTTCTTT
>few|TRBV5-1|NA|TRBJ2-1
CASSWGGHNNEQFF
TGCGCCAGCAGCTGGGGGGGACACAACAATGAGCAGTTCTTC
>NA|TRBV24-1|NA|TRBJ1-2
CATSPPGRSNYGYTF
TGTGCCACCAGCCCTCCGGGACGGAGTAACTATGGCTACACCTTC
>many|TRBV30|TRBD2|TRBJ2-5
CAWGGLAKETQYF
TGTGCCTGGGGGGGACTAGCAAAGGAGACCCAGTACTTC
>few|TRBV7-9|TRBD1|TRBJ1-1
CASSSRDRATEAFF
TGTGCCAGCAGCAGCCGGGACAGGGCCACTGAAGCTTTCTTT
>few|TRBV5-1|NA|TRBJ1-2
CASSLVISSNYGYTF
TGCGCCAGCAGCTTGGTAATCAGTTCAAACTATGGCTACACCTTC
>NA|TRBV12-5|NA|TRBJ2-1
CASGLARYNEQFF
TGTGCTAGTGGTTTGGCAAGGTACAATGAGCAGTTCTTC
>NA|TRBV6-5|TRBD2|TRBJ2-2
CASSRGSGGELFF
TGTGCCAGCAGCCGCGGGAGTGGAGGGGAGCTGTTTTTT
>few|TRBV5-1|NA|TRBJ2-3
CASSLDRSTDTQYF
TGCGCCAGCAGCTTGGATCGTAGCACAGATACGCAGTATTTT
>NA|TRBV27|TRBD2|TRBJ2-1
CASGTSGGALSYNEQFF
TGTGCCAGCGGGACTAGCGGGGGGGCTCTCTCCTACAATGAGCAGTTCTTC
>NA|TRBV6-6|NA|TRBJ1-1
CASTLNYMNTEAFF
TGTGCCAGCACCTTAAACTACATGAACACTGAAGCTTTCTTT
>few|TRBV7-6|NA|TRBJ2-5
CASSLGRDGTTEGQYF
TGTGCCAGCAGCTTAGGGCGGGACGGAACCACGGAGGGCCAGTACTTC
>few|TRBV4-3|NA|TRBJ2-3
CASSHIGQRSEGDTQYF
TGCGCCAGCAGCCATATTGGCCAGCGCTCCGAGGGGGATACGCAGTATTTT
>NA|TRBV6-6|TRBD1|TRBJ1-6
CASSRTGWSPLHF
TGTGCCAGCAGTCGGACAGGGTGGTCACCCCTCCACTTT
>NA|TRBV5-1|NA|TRBJ2-1
CATQALANYNEQFF
TGCGCCACCCAGGCGCTAGCGAACTACAATGAGCAGTTCTTC
>few|TRBV14|NA|TRBJ2-3
CASSRRSTDTQYF
TGTGCCAGCAGCCGCCGGAGTACAGATACGCAGTATTTT
>few|TRBV7-2|NA|TRBJ1-1
CASSLLTGTQFNTEAFF
TGTGCCAGCAGCTTGTTAACCGGGACACAGTTTAACACTGAAGCTTTCTTT
>NA|TRBV11-3|TRBD2|TRBJ2-1
CASSPTGTGGSSTSYNEQFF
TGTGCCAGCAGTCCAACGGGGACGGGAGGCTCGTCAACCTCCTACAATGAGCAGTTCTTC
>NA|TRBV12-3/TRBV12-4|NA|TRBJ2-5
CASSSMGLYQETQYF
TGTGCCAGCAGTTCGATGGGACTCTACCAAGAGACCCAGTACTTC
>few|TRBV7-9|NA|TRBJ1-1
CASSLVAQGTEAFF
TGTGCCAGCAGCCTGGTTGCTCAGGGAACTGAAGCTTTCTTT
>NA|TRBV15|NA|TRBJ2-1
CATSSSLSGSGGEQFF
TGTGCCACCAGCAGTTCTCTCTCCGGCAGCGGTGGGGAGCAGTTCTTC
>NA|TRBV29-1|TRBD1|TRBJ2-1
CSVPKAGTGPGDEQFF
TGCAGCGTCCCCAAAGCAGGGACAGGCCCCGGGGATGAGCAGTTCTTC
>NA|TRBV4-2|NA|TRBJ2-3
CASSQEGLKSTDTQYF
TGTGCCAGCAGCCAAGAAGGGCTCAAGAGCACAGATACGCAGTATTTT
>few|TRBV7-6|TRBD2|TRBJ2-1
CASTSGRGNEQFF
TGTGCCAGCACTAGCGGGAGGGGTAATGAGCAGTTCTTC
>few|TRBV20-1|TRBD1|TRBJ1-2
CSARVTGGMRRYGYTF
TGCAGTGCTAGGGTGACAGGGGGTATGAGGCGCTATGGCTACACCTTC
>few|TRBV12-3/TRBV12-4|TRBD2|TRBJ2-1
CASSLRPLAGGPGNEQFF
TGTGCCAGCAGTTTGCGGCCACTAGCGGGAGGGCCGGGGAATGAGCAGTTCTTC
>NA|TRBV5-1|NA|TRBJ2-2
CASSPTKNTGELFF
TGCGCCAGCAGCCCGACAAAGAACACCGGGGAGCTGTTTTTT
>once|TRBV5-1|NA|TRBJ2-5
CASSLGGHFRPQETQYF
TGCGCCAGCAGCTTGGGAGGACACTTCAGGCCCCAAGAGACCCAGTACTTC
>many|TRBV3-1|TRBD1|TRBJ1-1
CASSFNRDRGTEAFF
TGTGCCAGCAGCTTCAACCGGGACAGGGGCACTGAAGCTTTCTTT
>NA|TRBV7-9|NA|TRBJ2-1
CASSLAADSHEQFF
TGTGCCAGCAGCTTAGCCGCGGACTCCCATGAGCAGTTCTTC
>NA|TRBV12-3/TRBV12-4|NA|TRBJ2-7
CASGWGHQSYEQYF
TGTGCCAGCGGGTGGGGACACCAGTCCTACGAGCAGTACTTC
>NA|TRBV4-3|NA|TRBJ1-2
CASSPGGLGWSGGYTF
TGCGCCAGCAGCCCTGGGGGGTTAGGGTGGTCCGGTGGCTACACCTTC
>many|TRBV4-1|NA|TRBJ2-7
CASSQAGRGRYEQYF
TGCGCCAGCAGCCAAGCTGGCAGGGGGAGGTACGAGCAGTACTTC
>NA|TRBV27|TRBD1|TRBJ2-3
CASRWTGDTDTQYF
TGTGCCAGCAGGTGGACAGGGGACACAGATACGCAGTATTTT
>many|TRBV9|TRBD2|TRBJ2-1
CASSLSSGGYNEQFF
TGTGCCAGCAGCTTATCTAGCGGGGGATACAATGAGCAGTTCTTC
>few|TRBV3-1|NA|TRBJ2-3
CASTSVGTGFTDTQYF
TGTGCCAGCACCTCAGTGGGGACCGGGTTCACAGATACGCAGTATTTT
>few|TRBV6-5|TRBD1|TRBJ2-5
CASSYRHTGVGETQYF
TGTGCCAGCAGTTATCGGCACACAGGGGTTGGAGAGACCCAGTACTTC
>few|TRBV3-1|NA|TRBJ1-6
CASSLSWGAGVNSPLHF
TGTGCCAGCAGCTTGTCGTGGGGCGCTGGGGTTAATTCACCCCTCCACTTT
>NA|TRBV12-3/TRBV12-4|NA|TRBJ1-1
CAVRRVNTEAFF
TGTGCGGTTAGGCGGGTAAACACTGAAGCTTTCTTT
>many|TRBV6-5|TRBD2|TRBJ2-1
CASSYATPTSGTQFF
TGTGCCAGCAGTTACGCAACGCCGACTAGCGGGACGCAGTTCTTC
>few|TRBV29-1|TRBD2|TRBJ2-2
CSVGLAGDAGELFF
TGCAGCGTAGGACTAGCGGGAGACGCCGGGGAGCTGTTTTTT
>few|TRBV21-1|NA|TRBJ1-1
CASSKGAGGAKGAFF
TGTGCCAGCAGCAAAGGGGCAGGGGGCGCGAAGGGGGCTTTCTTT
>many|TRBV12-3/TRBV12-4|NA|TRBJ1-3
CASTAEVGTGNTIYF
TGTGCCAGCACCGCTGAAGTGGGGACGGGAAACACCATATATTTT
>few|TRBV20-1|NA|TRBJ2-3
CSASPGATDTQYF
TGCAGTGCTAGTCCGGGGGCAACAGATACGCAGTATTTT
>few|TRBV12-3/TRBV12-4|TRBD1|TRBJ2-5
CASSLMGTGRQTQYF
TGTGCCAGCAGTTTAATGGGGACAGGGAGACAGACCCAGTACTTC
>few|TRBV20-1|NA|TRBJ2-1
CSARDRMRVAASSYNEQFF
TGCAGTGCTAGAGATCGAATGCGAGTAGCCGCTAGCTCCTACAATGAGCAGTTCTTC
>few|TRBV5-1|TRBD1|TRBJ1-4
CASGRDSREKLFF
TGCGCCAGCGGTCGGGACAGCCGTGAAAAACTGTTTTTT
>NA|TRBV6-5|NA|TRBJ2-5
CASSYSIVVGGGQETQYF
TGTGCCAGCAGTTACTCGATAGTCGTCGGGGGTGGCCAAGAGACCCAGTACTTC
>NA|TRBV30|TRBD1|TRBJ1-2
CALTENRGYGYTF
TGTGCCTTGACGGAGAACAGGGGATACGGCTACACCTTC